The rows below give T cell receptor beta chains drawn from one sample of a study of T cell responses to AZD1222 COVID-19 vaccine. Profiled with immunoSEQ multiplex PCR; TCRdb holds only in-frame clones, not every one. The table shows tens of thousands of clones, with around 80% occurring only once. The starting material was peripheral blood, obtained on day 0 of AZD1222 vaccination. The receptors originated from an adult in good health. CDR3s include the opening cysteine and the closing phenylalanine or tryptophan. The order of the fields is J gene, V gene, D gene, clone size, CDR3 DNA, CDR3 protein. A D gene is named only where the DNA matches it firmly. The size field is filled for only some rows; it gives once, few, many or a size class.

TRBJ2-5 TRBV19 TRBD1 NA TGTGCCAGTAGTCCCCGGGACAGGGACCAAGAGACCCAGTACTTC CASSPRDRDQETQYF
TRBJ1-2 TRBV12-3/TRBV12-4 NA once TGTGCCAGCAGCCAAGGCGGTAACTATGGCTACACCTTC CASSQGGNYGYTF
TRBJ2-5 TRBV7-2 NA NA TGTGCCAGCAGCTTAGAAATCCCACTAGGAAGGAGGATGGGGACCCAGTACTTC CASSLEIPLGRRMGTQYF
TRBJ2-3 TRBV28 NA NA TGTGCCAGCAGTTGGCGGTCAGTCGATACGCAGTATTTT CASSWRSVDTQYF
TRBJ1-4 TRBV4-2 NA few TGTGCCAGCAGCCAAGAAGGGACGAGGCGGGAAAAACTGTTTTTT CASSQEGTRREKLFF
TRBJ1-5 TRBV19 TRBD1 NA TGTGCCAGTAGTATGGGGACAGGAGACAATCAGCCCCAGCATTTT CASSMGTGDNQPQHF
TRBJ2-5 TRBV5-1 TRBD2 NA TGCGCCAGCAGCTTGGAGCTTAGCGGGGCCCAAGAGACCCAGTACTTC CASSLELSGAQETQYF
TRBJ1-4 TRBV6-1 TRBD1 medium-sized TGTGCCAGCAGTGAAGGAGTCGCGGGACAGGGACATAAACTGTTTTTT CASSEGVAGQGHKLFF
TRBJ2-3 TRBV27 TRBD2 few TGTGCCAGCAGTCCAAACAATCTAGCGGGGAAAGGTTATTTT CASSPNNLAGKGYF
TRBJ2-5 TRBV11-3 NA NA TGTGCCAGCAGCTTAAGCGTTCAAGAGACCCAGTACTTC CASSLSVQETQYF
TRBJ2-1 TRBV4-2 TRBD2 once TGTGCCAGCTCACAGGGACTAGCGGGGAATGAGCAGTTCTTC CASSQGLAGNEQFF
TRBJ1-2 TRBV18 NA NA TGTGCCAGCTCATCCGGACAAACTGACTATGGCTACACCTTC CASSSGQTDYGYTF
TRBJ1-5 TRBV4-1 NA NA TGCGCCAGCAGCCGCGGGCCGGACCAGCCCCAGCATTTT CASSRGPDQPQHF
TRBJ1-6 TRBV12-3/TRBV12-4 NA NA TGTGCCAGCAGTCCATATAATTCACCCCTCCACTTT CASSPYNSPLHF
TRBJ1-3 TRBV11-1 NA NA TGTGCCAGCGGGTCCTCGACCTTCGTGGACACCATATATTTT CASGSSTFVDTIYF
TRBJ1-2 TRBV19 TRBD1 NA TGTGCCAGTAGTATGTCCAGGGACAGCTTCTATGGCTACACCTTC CASSMSRDSFYGYTF
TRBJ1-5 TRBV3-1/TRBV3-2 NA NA TGTGCCAGGATCCTTCGGTGGCATCAGCCCCAGCATTTT CARILRWHQPQHF
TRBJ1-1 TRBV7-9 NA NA TGTGCCAGCAGCTTAGGGGATGGGGCAGGGCGGCCTGAAGCTTTCTTT CASSLGDGAGRPEAFF
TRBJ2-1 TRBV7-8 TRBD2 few TGTGCCAGCAGCTCAGGACTAGCGGGGGCCCCCTACAATGAGCAGTTCTTC CASSSGLAGAPYNEQFF
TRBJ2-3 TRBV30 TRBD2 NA TGTGCCTGTAACCCGGGAGGTGGACACACAGATACGCAGTATTTT CACNPGGGHTDTQYF
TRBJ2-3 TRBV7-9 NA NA TGTGCCAGCAGCTTAGTTGGGCAACAGGATACGCAGTATTTT CASSLVGQQDTQYF
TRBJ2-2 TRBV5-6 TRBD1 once TGTGCCAGCAGCGTCCGGGACAGGGACACCGGGGAGCTGTTTTTT CASSVRDRDTGELFF
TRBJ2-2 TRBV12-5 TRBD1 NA TGTGCTAGTGGTCTACAGGGGGGCAGGACCGGGGAGCTGTTTTTT CASGLQGGRTGELFF
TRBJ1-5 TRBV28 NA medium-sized TGTGCCAGCAGCGCTCGGATGAACAATCAGCCCCAGCATTTT CASSARMNNQPQHF
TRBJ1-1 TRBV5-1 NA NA TGCGCCAGCAGCTTGAATAGGGGCGTGAACACTGAAGCTTTCTTT CASSLNRGVNTEAFF
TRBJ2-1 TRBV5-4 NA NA TGTGCCAGCTCGCGGCCCGCCTACAATGAGCAGTTCTTC CASSRPAYNEQFF
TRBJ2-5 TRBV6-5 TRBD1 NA TGTGCCAGCAGTAAGCTACAGGGGGCTGAGACCCAGTACTTC CASSKLQGAETQYF
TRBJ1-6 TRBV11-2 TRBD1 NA TGTGCCAGCAGCAAAGGGACAGGGAATTCACCCCTCCACTTT CASSKGTGNSPLHF
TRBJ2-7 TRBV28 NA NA TGTGCCAGCAGTTTGGGGGGATACGAGCAGTACTTC CASSLGGYEQYF
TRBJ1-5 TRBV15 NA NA TGTGCCACCAGCAGGTACGGGGGGTTAGGGCAGCCCCAGCATTTT CATSRYGGLGQPQHF
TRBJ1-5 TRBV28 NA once TGTGCCAGCAGGGTAACAGACAATCAGCCCCAGCATTTT CASRVTDNQPQHF
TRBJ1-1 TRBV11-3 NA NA TGTGCCAGCAGCTTAGGAGAGGGCACTGAAGCTTTCTTT CASSLGEGTEAFF
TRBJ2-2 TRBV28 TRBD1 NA TGTGCCAGCAGGACAGGGTTCGGGGAGCTGTTTTTT CASRTGFGELFF
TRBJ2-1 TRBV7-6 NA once TGTGCCAGCAGCTTTCGAGAGACCAGCCCCTACAATGAGCAGTTCTTC CASSFRETSPYNEQFF
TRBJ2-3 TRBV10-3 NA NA TGTGCCGCCGGGCCTACAGATACGCAGTATTTT CAAGPTDTQYF
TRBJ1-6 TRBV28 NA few TGTGCCAGCAGTTTAGTGCTGGGAGGAGTGACAACACCCCTCCACTTT CASSLVLGGVTTPLHF
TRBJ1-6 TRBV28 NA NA TGTGCCAGCAGTTTCCCTACGAGCGGTTATAATTCACCCCTCCACTTT CASSFPTSGYNSPLHF
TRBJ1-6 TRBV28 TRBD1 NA TGTGCCAGTGAGACAGGGGGGTCTAGCTCCTATAATTCACCCCTCCACTTT CASETGGSSSYNSPLHF
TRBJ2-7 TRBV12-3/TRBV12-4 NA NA TGTGCCAGCAGTCCGGGGGCCGGCTACGAGCAGTACTTC CASSPGAGYEQYF
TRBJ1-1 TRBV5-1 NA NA TGCGCCAGCAGCTTGGAGCCGGGAAACCTTGAAGCTTTCTTT CASSLEPGNLEAFF
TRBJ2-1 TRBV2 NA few TGTGCCAGCAGTGAAGCGGAAGGGAGCTCCTACAATGAGCAGTTCTTC CASSEAEGSSYNEQFF
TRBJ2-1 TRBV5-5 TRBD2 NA TGTGCCAGCAGATATCCCCCGGGACTAGCGGGGAGGGATGAGCAGTTCTTC CASRYPPGLAGRDEQFF